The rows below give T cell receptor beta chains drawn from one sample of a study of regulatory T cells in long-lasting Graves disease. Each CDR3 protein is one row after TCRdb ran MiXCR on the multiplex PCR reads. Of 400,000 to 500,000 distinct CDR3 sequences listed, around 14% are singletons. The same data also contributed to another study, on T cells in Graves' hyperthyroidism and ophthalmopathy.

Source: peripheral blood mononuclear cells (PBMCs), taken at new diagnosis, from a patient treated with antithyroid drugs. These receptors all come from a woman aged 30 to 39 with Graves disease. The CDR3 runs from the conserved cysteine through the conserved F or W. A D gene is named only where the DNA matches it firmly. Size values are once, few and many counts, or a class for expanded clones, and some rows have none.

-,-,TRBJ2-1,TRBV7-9,TGTGCCAGCAGCTCCCTCCGACGGTATCAACACGGATACAATGAGCAGTTCTTC,CASSSLRRYQHGYNEQFF
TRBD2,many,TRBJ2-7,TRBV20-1,TGCAGTGCTAGCCTGGGACTAGCGGGAGTCTACGAGCAGTACTTC,CSASLGLAGVYEQYF
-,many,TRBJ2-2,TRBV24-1,TGTGCCACCAGTGACCCAGGAGGTGACACCGGGGAGCTGTTTTTT,CATSDPGGDTGELFF
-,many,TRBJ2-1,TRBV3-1,TGTGCCAGCAGCCAAGTGTGGCTAGACGACAATGAGCAGTTCTTC,CASSQVWLDDNEQFF
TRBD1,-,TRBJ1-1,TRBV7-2,TGTGCCAGCAGCTTTGCCGGGACAGTAATGAACACTGAAGCTTTCTTT,CASSFAGTVMNTEAFF
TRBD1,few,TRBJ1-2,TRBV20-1,TGCAGTGCTAGTGTGACAGGGGCGGGGGGCTACACCTTC,CSASVTGAGGYTF
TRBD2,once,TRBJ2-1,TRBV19,TGTGCCAGTAGTGGTCTAGCGGGAGGACCCAATGAGCAGTTCTTC,CASSGLAGGPNEQFF
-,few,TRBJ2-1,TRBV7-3,TGTGCCAGCAGCTTGGACGGGAGCCCCCACAATGAGCAGTTCTTC,CASSLDGSPHNEQFF
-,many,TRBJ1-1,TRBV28,TGTGCCAGCAGTTTAATAGGTCTGAGGGCTTTCTTT,CASSLIGLRAFF
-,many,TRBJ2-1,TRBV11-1,TGTGCCAGCAGCTTATTGGATCGGGGCAGGAACTACAATGAGCAGTTCTTC,CASSLLDRGRNYNEQFF
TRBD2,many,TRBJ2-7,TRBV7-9,TGTGCCAGCAGCTCCACCGCCTTAGCGGGCCACTCCTACGAGCAGTACTTC,CASSSTALAGHSYEQYF
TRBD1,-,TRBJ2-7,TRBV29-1,TGCAGCGTTGTGGGTCGAGGGCAGGGGGCGATTTCCTACGAGCAGTACTTC,CSVVGRGQGAISYEQYF
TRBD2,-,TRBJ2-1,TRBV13,TGTGCCAGCAGCTTAGCCCCCGGACTAGCGGGAGCCGGAGGGTATTACAATGAGCAGTTCTTC,CASSLAPGLAGAGGYYNEQFF
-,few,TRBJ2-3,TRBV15,TGTGCCACCAGCTACCCAGTAGCCTCTAGCACAGATACGCAGTATTTT,CATSYPVASSTDTQYF
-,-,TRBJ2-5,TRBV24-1,TGTGCCACCAGTCTGACAGGAAAGATAGGGGAGACCCAGTACTTC,CATSLTGKIGETQYF
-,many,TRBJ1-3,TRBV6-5,TGTGCCAGCAGTTACCACAGGGCCGCCCCTGGAAACACCATATATTTT,CASSYHRAAPGNTIYF
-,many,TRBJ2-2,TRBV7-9,TGTGCCAGCAGCCTATCTAGCGCGAACACCGGGGAGCTGTTTTTT,CASSLSSANTGELFF
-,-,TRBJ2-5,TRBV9,TGTGCCAGCAGCCCCTCGGAAGAGACCCAGTACTTC,CASSPSEETQYF
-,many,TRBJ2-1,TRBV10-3,TGTGCCATCAGTGGGCAGGCTGGTGAGCAGTTCTTC,CAISGQAGEQFF
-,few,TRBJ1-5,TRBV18,TGTGCCAGCTCACCAGCCGGGACGGAGAATCAGCCCCAGCATTTT,CASSPAGTENQPQHF
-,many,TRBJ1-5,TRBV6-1,TGTGCCAGCAGTCCCTATATAGGGACGAAAGCGAATCAGCCCCAGCATTTT,CASSPYIGTKANQPQHF
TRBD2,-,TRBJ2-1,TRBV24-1,TGTGCCACCAGTCAGAGGGAGGGACTAGCGGGAAGCTCCTACAATGAGCAGTTCTTC,CATSQREGLAGSSYNEQFF
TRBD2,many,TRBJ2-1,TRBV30,TGTGCCTGGACATCGCTAGCGGGGAGGGAGCAGTTCTTC,CAWTSLAGREQFF
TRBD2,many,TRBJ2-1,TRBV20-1,TGCAGTGTTCAGAGGCTAGCGGGAGGCCGGGAGAACAATGAGCAGTTCTTC,CSVQRLAGGRENNEQFF
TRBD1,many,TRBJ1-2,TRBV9,TGTGCCAGCAGCGCACACTCTAGGGACAGAACTAACTATGGCTACACCTTC,CASSAHSRDRTNYGYTF
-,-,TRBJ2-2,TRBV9,TGTGCCAGCAGCACCATGCTCACAGCCGGGGAGCTGTTTTTT,CASSTMLTAGELFF
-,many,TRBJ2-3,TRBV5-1,TGCGCCAGCAGCTACGGGGGGCTGCTAGATACGCAGTATTTT,CASSYGGLLDTQYF
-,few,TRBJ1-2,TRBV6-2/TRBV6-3,TGTGCCTCCTTCAGGGGACGGGATGGCTACACCTTC,CASFRGRDGYTF
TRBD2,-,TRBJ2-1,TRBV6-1,TGTGCCAGCCTCAAAGGCGGCGGGAGCCTCCCCAATGAGCAGTTCTTC,CASLKGGGSLPNEQFF
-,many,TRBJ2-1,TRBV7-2,TGTGCCAGCAGCCCCGGACTCCTGAACTACAATGAGCAGTTCTTC,CASSPGLLNYNEQFF
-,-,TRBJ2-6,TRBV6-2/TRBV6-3,TGTGCCAGCAGTTACAAACGGGCCTCCTTGTGGTCTGGGGCCAACGTCCTGACTTTC,CASSYKRASLWSGANVLTF
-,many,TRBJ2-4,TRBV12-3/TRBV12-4,TGTGCCAGCCTGGTCGGGGACACTCAAACGGACATTCAGTACTTC,CASLVGDTQTDIQYF
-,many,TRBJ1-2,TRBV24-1,TGTGCCACCAGTGACCTAACAGGGACCTATGGCTACACCTTC,CATSDLTGTYGYTF